This TCR beta chain derives from a study of memory CD4+ T cells and cytomegalovirus serostatus. Study context: Donors were healthy Belgian adults, 8 to 10 CMV seropositive and approximately 25 seronegative.

V was trimmed by 6 bases and J by 6 bases, leaving 15 bases between them. Germline V gene sequence: CDR1 SGHDT, CDR2 YYEEEE. This CDR3 is built from 13 residues. The sort gate was single viable CD3+CD4+CD8-CD45RO+ cells for memory CD4+ T cells. Whole-study findings and limits: A US-trained random forest predicted CMV serostatus with median AUC around 0.92.

With respect to this clone: Its antigen is still unknown.

Profiling relied on immunoSEQ multiplex PCR, and the TCRdb table lists in-frame clones only, not all of them. In the table there are about 41,000 clones, more than 75% of which are singletons. This TCR was recovered from an adult in good health and CMV-seronegative. The chain recombines TRBV5-6 with TRBJ1-1; a possible D gene is TRBD1 (5 bases). Sequenced material: memory CD4+ T cells from blood. CDR3 amino acids: CASKAAEGAEAFF. DNA of the CDR3: TGTGCCAGCAAGGCTGCGGAAGGGGCTGAAGCTTTCTTT. Full variable domain (outside the CDR3, taken from reference TRBV5-6 and TRBJ1-1): DAGVTQSPTHLIKTRGQQVTLRCSPKSGHDTVSWYQQALGQGPQFIFQYYEEEERQRGNFPDRFSGHQFPNYSSELNVNALLLGDSALYLCASKAAEGAEAFFGQGTRLTVV.